A single sample gave rise to the 16 T cell receptor beta chains below, sequenced in a study of blood T cell repertoires in COVID-19. Sequencing used immunoSEQ multiplex PCR; TCRdb keeps in-frame clones, though not all of them. The sample contains 350,000 or so clones, approximately 91% of which appear only once. Material for sequencing was PBMCs or T cells enriched from blood (not recorded which). Source of these receptors: a woman aged 25 to 39 who had been exposed to COVID-19.

This clone was seen many times. V gene TRBV6-5 combines with J gene TRBJ1-2, with D possibly TRBD1 on 6 matching bases. The V gene lost 8 bases and the J gene lost 4 bases, with 20 bases spanning the gap. Per germline, CDR1 MNHEY and CDR2 SVGAGI. The length of the CDR3 is 15 residues. CDR3 amino acids: CASSVQSGAIYGYTF. CDR3 DNA: TGTGCCAGCTCGGTCCAATCAGGGGCGATCTATGGCTACACCTTC.

V usage is TRBV5-1 and J usage is TRBJ2-1; 12 bases align to TRBD2. Germline V gives CDR1 SGHRS, CDR2 YFSETQ. V was pared by 4 bases and J by 9 bases, with 8 bases of the junction left unmatched. This CDR3 comprises 15 residues. The CDR3 region is CASSRGASGRGEQFF. In DNA form, the CDR3 reads TGCGCCAGCAGCCGGGGGGCTAGCGGGAGGGGTGAGCAGTTCTTC.

The chain combines TRBV12-3 or TRBV12-4 with TRBJ1-1; the D is unclear. Trimming took off 7 bases at V and 3 bases at J, with 12 bases between the two ends. The CDR3 covers 13 residues. CDR3: CASTLIEDTEAFF. CDR3 nucleotide sequence: TGTGCCAGCACCTTGATAGAGGACACTGAAGCTTTCTTT.

Only one count was recorded for this clone. The chain carries TRBV9 and TRBJ1-6; TRBD1 aligns across 10 bases. This CDR3 is built from 17 residues. The V segment lost 0 bases and the J segment 14 bases; nucleotides outside the gene matches: 14. Germline CDR1 SGDLS, CDR2 YYNGEE. The CDR3 bases are TGTGCCAGCAGCGTAGCCTCGGGACAGGGGCCCCCATGGACCCTCCACTTT. This sequence encodes CASSVASGQGPPWTLHF. The variable domain in full, with the rest retrieved from reference TRBV9 and TRBJ1-6, is DSGVTQTPKHLITATGQRVTLRCSPRSGDLSVYWYQQSLDQGLQFLIQYYNGEERAKGNILERFSAQQFPDLHSELNLSSLELGDSALYFCASSVASGQGPPWTLHFGNGTRLTVT.

The chain uses TRBV5-1 and TRBJ2-7; 12 nucleotides agree with TRBD2. The junction had 2 bases not matched to a gene; V was cut back by 2 bases and J by 2 bases. The germline V gene has CDR1 SGHRS and CDR2 YFSETQ. The CDR3 is 15 residues long. In nucleotides, the CDR3 is TGCGCCAGCAGCTTTGGACTAGCGGGACCCTACGAGCAGTACTTC. The encoded protein is CASSFGLAGPYEQYF.

This sequence joins TRBV7-6 and TRBJ2-3; 11 positions match TRBD2. This CDR3 has 15 residues. Germline V gene sequence: CDR1 SGHVS, CDR2 FNYEAQ. The J segment lost 5 bases and the V segment lost 1 base, leaving 2 bases of the junction unmatched. The CDR3 region is CASSLVGLAGDTQYF. Here the CDR3 DNA reads TGTGCCAGCAGCTTAGTTGGACTAGCGGGAGATACGCAGTATTTT.

J is TRBJ2-5 and V is TRBV5-1; the match to TRBD2 covers 14 bases. Trimming removed 4 bases from V and 5 bases from J; junction bases left unmatched: 7. The CDR3 has 16 residues. Germline V lookup: CDR1 SGHRS, CDR2 YFSETQ. The CDR3 DNA is TGCGCCAGCAGCCCCGGGACTAGCGGGGGCACTGAGACCCAGTACTTC. As protein: CASSPGTSGGTETQYF. The variable domain in full, completed from reference TRBV5-1 and TRBJ2-5, reads KAGVTQTPRYLIKTRGQQVTLSCSPISGHRSVSWYQQTPGQGLQFLFEYFSETQRNKGNFPGRFSGRQFSNSRSEMNVSTLELGDSALYLCASSPGTSGGTETQYFGPGTRLLVL.

This clone was counted a few times. The J gene is TRBJ1-2, the V gene TRBV2; TRBD1 is a possible D gene (5 bases). The CDR3 totals 12 residues. With 2 bases removed from V and 7 bases from J, the gap between germline ends came to 8 bases. The V gene's germline CDR1 is SNHLY and CDR2 FYNNEI. The CDR3 coding sequence is TGTGCCAGCAGTGAACCCAGGGCTGGCTACACCTTC. Residues: CASSEPRAGYTF.

The chain recombines TRBV10-3 with TRBJ1-2; tentative D call: TRBD1 (6 bases). V dropped 10 bases and J dropped 4 bases, with 16 bases sitting between them. The CDR3 has 13 residues. Per the germline V gene, CDR1 is ENHRY and CDR2 is SYGVKD. The DNA of the CDR3 is TGTGCCACCGGACAAGGGGGAATCTATGGCTACACCTTC. Its protein product is CATGQGGIYGYTF.

The CDR3 loop is CASSSPDRATGELFF. In DNA form, the CDR3 reads TGCGCCAGCAGCTCCCCGGACAGGGCCACCGGGGAGCTGTTTTTT. The chain links TRBV5-1 to TRBJ2-2; TRBD1 aligns across 8 bases. This CDR3 spans 15 amino acids. The V segment lost 3 bases and the J segment 4 bases; nucleotides outside the gene matches: 5. CDR1 and CDR2 from the germline V gene are SGHRS and YFSETQ.

The table lists this clone with a count of one. This chain connects TRBV2 to TRBJ2-1; 10 bases map to TRBD1. The CDR3 is 13 residues long. CDR1 is SNHLY, CDR2 FYNNEI, per germline. Trimming removed 6 bases from V and 8 bases from J; junction bases left unmatched: 4. The CDR3 DNA reads as TGTGCCAGCAGGGGACAGGGGAGGCATGAGCAGTTCTTC. This codes for CASRGQGRHEQFF.

This CDR3 reads CASSFQGNTEAFF. The CDR3 nucleotides read TGTGCCAGCAGTTTTCAGGGTAACACTGAAGCTTTCTTT. The chain employs TRBV9 and TRBJ1-1; tentative D call: TRBD1 (5 bases). V lost 5 bases to trimming and J lost 2 bases, with 10 bases between them. Germline V gene lookup returns CDR1 SGDLS and CDR2 YYNGEE. The CDR3 contains 13 residues.

The rearrangement joins TRBV19 to TRBJ2-1, with 7 positions matching TRBD2. The germline gives CDR1 LNHDA, CDR2 SQIVND (reference sequence). The CDR3 runs to 14 residues. Trimming at V came to 5 bases and at J to 7 bases, leaving 8 bases not matched to a gene. The CDR3 bases are TGTGCCAGTAGTCCGGGACTACCCTTGAATGAGCAGTTCTTC. Amino acids: CASSPGLPLNEQFF.

The V and J genes are TRBV6-1 and TRBJ2-7, with 9 bases lining up with TRBD2. CDR3 length: 16 amino acids. V lost 2 bases to trimming and J lost 5 bases; unmatched junction nucleotides: 10. CDR1 MNHNS and CDR2 SASEGT come from the germline V gene. The CDR3 DNA is TGTGCCAGCAGTGAAACGTTTAGCGGGAGTCGGGACGAGCAGTACTTC. Translated: CASSETFSGSRDEQYF.

This sequence joins TRBV5-1 and TRBJ1-6; 8 nucleotides match TRBD1. Germline V lookup: CDR1 SGHRS, CDR2 YFSETQ. The CDR3 extends over 16 amino acids. The junction had 14 bases not matched to a gene; V was cut back by 4 bases and J by 11 bases. The CDR3 protein is CASSPGQGDWGPPLHF. CDR3 nucleotide sequence: TGCGCCAGCAGCCCCGGACAGGGTGACTGGGGCCCACCCCTCCACTTT. The entire variable domain, with the rest obtained from reference TRBV5-1 and TRBJ1-6, is as follows: KAGVTQTPRYLIKTRGQQVTLSCSPISGHRSVSWYQQTPGQGLQFLFEYFSETQRNKGNFPGRFSGRQFSNSRSEMNVSTLELGDSALYLCASSPGQGDWGPPLHFGNGTRLTVT.

The chain couples TRBV18 to TRBJ1-5, with 7 positions matching TRBD1. The CDR3 totals 16 residues. Per germline, CDR1 KGHSH and CDR2 LQKENI. The V gene end was trimmed by 2 bases and the J gene end by 6 bases; junction bases not matched to a gene: 10. This CDR3 reads CASSPMARGNGQPQHF. CDR3 nucleotide sequence: TGTGCCAGCTCACCAATGGCCAGGGGGAATGGTCAGCCCCAGCATTTT.